This TCR beta chain was observed in a study of human thymus T cells. General observations from the study: There were highly overlapping thymic repertoires among unrelated individuals, as related research reported.

Germline lookup yields CDR1 LNHDA and CDR2 SQIVND (reference sequence). The CDR3 consists of 13 residues. The ends were cut back, 4 bases at V and 5 bases at J, with 9 bases in the middle. Thymic tissue was derived from resections collected during corrective heart surgery. Of note for this clone: Its antigen is unidentified.

The protocol was immunoSEQ multiplex PCR, while the TCRdb copy is restricted to in-frame clones and leaves out a portion. The sample includes roughly 77,000 clones, about 95% of them seen just once. This receptor was obtained from a girl under three years old with a congenital heart defect but otherwise immunologically healthy. Material: thymus tissue. This chain joins TRBV19 and TRBJ2-1, with D possibly TRBD1 on 5 matching bases. Here the CDR3 DNA reads TGTGCCAGTAGTACAGGGATCGACAATGAGCAGTTCTTC. Its translation is CASSTGIDNEQFF.